The 7 T cell receptor beta chains presented below share a single source sample, sequenced in a study of Ad26.COV2.S vaccination and SARS-CoV-2 variants. Treatment here: 15 to 20 received Ad26.COV2.S at low or high dose, single or two shots; roughly five received placebo; per-sample allocation not given. Sampling occurred on day 63 after the first vaccine or placebo injection. TCRdb keeps only in-frame clones here, not all; method: immunoSEQ multiplex PCR. This repertoire shows about 380,000 clones, 80% to 90% found once; its top ten account for just under 7.5%. Sample: peripheral blood, taken in a trial of Ad26.COV2.S vaccine versus placebo. The receptors derive from a person aged 18-65 years who received the Ad26.COV2.S COVID-19 vaccine or a placebo.

The rearrangement joins TRBV7-2 to TRBJ2-2; tentative D call: TRBD2 (6 bases). Trimming removed 8 bases at V and 1 base at J, with 11 bases between. The CDR3 has 14 residues. Per germline, CDR1 SGHTA and CDR2 FQGNSA. The DNA of the CDR3 is TGTGCCAGCGCGGGACGTCAGAACACCGGGGAGCTGTTTTTT. Translated: CASAGRQNTGELFF.

The chain combines TRBV28 with TRBJ1-1; D is possibly TRBD1 (6 bases). Germline CDR1 reads MDHEN; CDR2 reads SYDVKM. The CDR3 covers 16 residues. V shed 7 bases and J shed 1 base, with 19 bases lying between them. The CDR3 protein is CASNVQGISWNTEAFF. CDR3 sequence (DNA): TGTGCCAGCAATGTACAGGGCATATCTTGGAACACTGAAGCTTTCTTT.

V usage is TRBV18 and J usage is TRBJ1-4; D may be TRBD1 (5 bases). The CDR3 totals 14 residues. CDR1 KGHSH and CDR2 LQKENI come from the germline V gene. V dropped 6 bases and J dropped 5 bases, with 13 bases sitting between them. CDR3 sequence (DNA): TGTGCCAGCTCCCCAGGGATTGGGAATGAAAAACTGTTTTTT. Translated: CASSPGIGNEKLFF.

This chain joins TRBV28 and TRBJ2-7, with D perhaps TRBD1 or TRBD2 (5 bases each). Germline V gene data show CDR1 as MDHEN and CDR2 as SYDVKM. There are 15 residues in the CDR3. Trimming took off 4 bases at V and 7 bases at J, with 20 bases between the two ends. CDR3 loop: CASSSAGTVNKEQYF. The CDR3, as DNA: TGTGCCAGCAGTTCTGCCGGGACGGTAAATAAGGAGCAGTACTTC.

The chain couples TRBV18 to TRBJ1-1; 7 nucleotides match TRBD1. In germline, CDR1 is KGHSH, CDR2 LQKENI. The CDR3 runs 15 residues. Trimming removed 8 bases from V and 1 base from J; junction bases left unmatched: 10. The CDR3 reads CASQLTGNRNTEAFF. CDR3 DNA sequence: TGTGCCAGCCAACTGACAGGGAATCGGAACACTGAAGCTTTCTTT.

CDR3 region: CATSRGRSALHF. Here the CDR3 DNA reads TGTGCCACCAGCAGGGGTAGATCGGCCCTCCACTTT. The chain combines TRBV15 with TRBJ1-6; D gene ambiguous. Trimming left V 3 bases short and J 14 bases short, with 11 bases between. The germline V gene encodes CDR1 LNHNV and CDR2 YYDKDF (reference sequence). There are 12 residues in the CDR3.

The chain carries TRBV2 and TRBJ1-2; D is perhaps TRBD1 (5 bases). V dropped 10 bases and J dropped 1 base, with 16 bases sitting between them. The CDR3 loop spans 14 amino acids. The germline V gene encodes CDR1 SNHLY and CDR2 FYNNEI. CDR3 region: CANPTRDGNYGYTF. As DNA, the CDR3 is TGTGCCAACCCAACCCGGGACGGTAACTATGGCTACACCTTC.